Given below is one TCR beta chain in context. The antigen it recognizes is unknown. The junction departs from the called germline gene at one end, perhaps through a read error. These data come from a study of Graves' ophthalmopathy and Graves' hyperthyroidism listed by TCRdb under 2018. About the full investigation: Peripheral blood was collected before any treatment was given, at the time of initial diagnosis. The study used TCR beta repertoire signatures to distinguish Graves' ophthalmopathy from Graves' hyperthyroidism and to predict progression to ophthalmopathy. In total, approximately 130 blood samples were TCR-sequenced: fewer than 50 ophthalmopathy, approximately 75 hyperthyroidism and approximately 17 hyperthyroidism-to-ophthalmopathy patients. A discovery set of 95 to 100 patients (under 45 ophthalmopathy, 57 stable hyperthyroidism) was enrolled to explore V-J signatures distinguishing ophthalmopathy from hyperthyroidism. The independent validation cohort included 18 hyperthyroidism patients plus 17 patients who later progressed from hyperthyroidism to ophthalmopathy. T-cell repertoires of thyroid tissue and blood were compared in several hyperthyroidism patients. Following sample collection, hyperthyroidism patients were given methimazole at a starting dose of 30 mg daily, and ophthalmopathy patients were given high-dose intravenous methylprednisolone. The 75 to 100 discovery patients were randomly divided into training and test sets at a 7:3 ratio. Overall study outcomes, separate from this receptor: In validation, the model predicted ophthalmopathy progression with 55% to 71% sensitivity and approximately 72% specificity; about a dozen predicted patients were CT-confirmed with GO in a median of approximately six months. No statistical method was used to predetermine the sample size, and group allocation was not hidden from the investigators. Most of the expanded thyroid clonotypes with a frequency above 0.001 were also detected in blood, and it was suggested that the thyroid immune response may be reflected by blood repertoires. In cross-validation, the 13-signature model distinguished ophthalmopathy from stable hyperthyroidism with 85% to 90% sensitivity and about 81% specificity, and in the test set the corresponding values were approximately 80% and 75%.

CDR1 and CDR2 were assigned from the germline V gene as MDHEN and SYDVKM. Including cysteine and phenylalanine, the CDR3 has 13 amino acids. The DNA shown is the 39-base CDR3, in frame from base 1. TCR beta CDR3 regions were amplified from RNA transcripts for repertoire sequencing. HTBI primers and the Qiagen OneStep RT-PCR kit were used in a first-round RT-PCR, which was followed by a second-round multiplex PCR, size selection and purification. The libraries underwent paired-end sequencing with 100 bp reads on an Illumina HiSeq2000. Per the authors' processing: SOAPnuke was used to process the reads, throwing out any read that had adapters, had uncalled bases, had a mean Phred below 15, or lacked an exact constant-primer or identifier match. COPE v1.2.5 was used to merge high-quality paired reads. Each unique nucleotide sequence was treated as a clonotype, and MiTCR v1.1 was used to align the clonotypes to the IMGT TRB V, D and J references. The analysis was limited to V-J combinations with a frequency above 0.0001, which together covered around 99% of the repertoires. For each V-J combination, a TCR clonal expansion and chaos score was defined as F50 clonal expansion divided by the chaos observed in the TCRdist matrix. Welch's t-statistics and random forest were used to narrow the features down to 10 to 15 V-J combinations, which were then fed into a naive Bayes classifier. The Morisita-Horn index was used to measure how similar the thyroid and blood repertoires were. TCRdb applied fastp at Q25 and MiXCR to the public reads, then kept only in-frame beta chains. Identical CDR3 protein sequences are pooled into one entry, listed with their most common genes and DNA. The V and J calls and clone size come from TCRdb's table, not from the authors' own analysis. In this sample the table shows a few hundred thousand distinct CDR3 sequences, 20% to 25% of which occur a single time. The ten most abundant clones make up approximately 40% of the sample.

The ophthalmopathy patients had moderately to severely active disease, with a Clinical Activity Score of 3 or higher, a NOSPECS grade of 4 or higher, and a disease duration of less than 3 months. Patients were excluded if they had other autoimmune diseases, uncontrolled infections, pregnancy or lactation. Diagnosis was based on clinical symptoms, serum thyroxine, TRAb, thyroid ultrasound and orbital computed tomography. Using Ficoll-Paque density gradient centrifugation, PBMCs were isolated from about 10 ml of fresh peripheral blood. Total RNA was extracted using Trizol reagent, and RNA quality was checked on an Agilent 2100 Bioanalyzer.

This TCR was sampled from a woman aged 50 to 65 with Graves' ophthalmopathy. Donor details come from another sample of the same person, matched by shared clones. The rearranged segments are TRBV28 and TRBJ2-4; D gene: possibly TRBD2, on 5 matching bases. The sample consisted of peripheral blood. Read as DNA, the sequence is TGTGCCTGCAGCCGGGGAACAGAAAACCTTCAGTACTTC. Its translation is CACSRGTENLQYF. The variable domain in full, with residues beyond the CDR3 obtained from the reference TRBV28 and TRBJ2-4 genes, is DVKVTQSSRYLVKRTGEKVFLECVQDMDHENMFWYRQDPGLGLRLIYFSYDVKMKEKGDIPEGYSVSREKKERFSLILESASTNQTSMYLCACSRGTENLQYFGAGTRLSVL.